One T cell receptor beta chain is described in this entry. Its antigen is currently unknown. Both 60 Vbeta primers and 13 Jbeta primers went into the PCR. The assay was immunoSEQ multiplex PCR, and TCRdb's table has in-frame clones only and misses some. This table has approximately 190,000 clones, more than 75% appearing once. The data derive from a study of cytomegalovirus exposure and HLA in healthy donors. The germline CDR1 and CDR2 sequences are LGHNA and YSLEER. The CDR3 runs to 16 residues. V lost 0 bases and J 6 bases, leaving 12 bases between the germline ends. Findings of the study overall: Upon later analysis, HLA-associated TCR beta chains proved more clonally expanded than other, equally common chains.

The TCR was taken from a woman between 45 and 65 years old in good health and CMV-seropositive. The chain is built from TRBV4-3 and TRBJ1-6, with D perhaps TRBD1 (6 bases). The specimen sequenced was PBMCs. This CDR3 reads CASSQDRRTVNSPLHF. DNA of the CDR3: TGCGCCAGCAGCCAAGATCGGAGGACAGTTAATTCACCCCTCCACTTT.